The 11 T cell receptor beta chains in this list originate from one sample, sequenced in a study of T-cell reconstitution after alpha-beta-depleted transplantation in children. Using unique molecular identifiers, the investigators prepared the TCRbeta library. MiXCR was run by TCRdb on the PCR reads, yielding one entry per CDR3 protein. The sample lists about 110,000 distinct CDR3 sequences, under 13% seen once, with under 40% in the top ten. This specimen was PBMCs, taken before TCRalphabeta/CD19-depleted stem cell transplant. The receptors originated from a boy younger than 10 with acute lymphoblastic leukemia, due to receive a stem cell transplant.

In this sample, this clonotype turned up many times. This chain connects TRBV12-3 or TRBV12-4 to TRBJ2-1; 12 positions agree with TRBD2. The CDR3 is made up of 15 amino acids. V was pared by 7 bases and J by 3 bases, with 4 bases of the junction left unmatched. The CDR3 nucleotides read TGTGCCAGCACCAGACTAGCGGGGGTCTACAATGAGCAGTTCTTC. Encoded protein: CASTRLAGVYNEQFF.

J is TRBJ2-1 and V is TRBV20-1, with 7 bases matching TRBD2. Trimming took 0 bases from V and 4 from J; bases not matched to a gene: 15. Per the germline V gene, CDR1 is DFQATT and CDR2 is SNEGSKA (reference sequence). This CDR3 has 18 residues. Here the CDR3 DNA reads TGCAGTGCTAGAGATTATCGTACGGCTAGCGGTTTTTACAATGAGCAGTTCTTC. Protein sequence: CSARDYRTASGFYNEQFF.

This clonotype has a count of ten or more. The gene calls are TRBV7-9 and TRBJ2-7; D is unclear. V gave up 2 bases and J gave up 0 bases, with 2 bases separating them. There are 12 residues in the CDR3. Germline CDR1 SEHNR, CDR2 FQNEAQ (reference sequence). The CDR3 region is CASSLSSYEQYF. CDR3 nucleotide sequence: TGTGCCAGCAGCTTAAGCTCCTACGAGCAGTACTTC.

This clonotype was counted a few times. This sequence joins TRBV7-9 and TRBJ1-6; D is perhaps TRBD1 (6 bases). The CDR3 has 14 amino acids. Germline-derived CDR1 and CDR2 are SEHNR and FQNEAQ (reference sequence). The germline V and J ends were trimmed by 7 bases and 8 bases, with 15 bases remaining between them. The CDR3 reads CASTRGGSHSPLHF. The CDR3 nucleotides read TGTGCCAGCACCAGGGGAGGGTCCCATTCACCCCTCCACTTT.

In its sample, this clonotype was seen a few times. The rearrangement links TRBV6-1 to TRBJ1-5; 10 positions agree with TRBD1. Trimming at V came to 1 base and at J to 0 bases, leaving 6 bases not matched to a gene. The CDR3 is made up of 18 amino acids. Germline CDR1 is MNHNS and CDR2 is SASEGT. CDR3 coding DNA: TGTGCCAGCAGTGAAGAGGGACAGGGGTTTCATAGCAATCAGCCCCAGCATTTT. Translating it yields CASSEEGQGFHSNQPQHF.

In its sample, this clonotype was seen many times. This chain joins TRBV29-1 and TRBJ2-5; TRBD2 matches at 12 bases. From germline, CDR1 is SQVTM and CDR2 ANQGSEA. Losses at the gene ends were 1 base for V and 5 bases for J; bases not matched to a gene: 8. The CDR3 length is 16 residues. CDR3 loop: CSVEAHGTSGWETQYF. The CDR3 coding sequence is TGCAGCGTTGAAGCTCACGGGACTAGCGGGTGGGAGACCCAGTACTTC.

The table lists this clonotype with a few counts. The chain joins TRBV6-5 to TRBJ2-1, with a weak D call TRBD1 (6 bases). CDR1 is MNHEY, CDR2 SVGAGI, per germline. V was clipped by 6 bases and J by 10 bases, with 13 bases between them. The CDR3 covers 12 residues. Here the CDR3 reads CASSPLRGEQFF. The CDR3 nucleotides are TGTGCCAGCAGCCCCCTTAGGGGGGAGCAGTTCTTC.

The rearrangement links TRBV10-3 to TRBJ2-7; 10 bases agree with TRBD2. The CDR3 has 17 residues. Trimming took 3 bases from V and 0 from J; bases not matched to a gene: 8. Germline CDR1 and CDR2: ENHRY and SYGVKD. CDR3 residues: CAISDPRLAGNSYEQYF. The CDR3 DNA reads as TGTGCCATCAGTGACCCCCGACTAGCGGGTAACTCCTACGAGCAGTACTTC.

The CDR3: CASRNSGFSPSYEQYF. In nucleotides, the CDR3 is TGTGCCAGCAGAAACTCAGGGTTCTCTCCCTCCTACGAGCAGTACTTC. This sequence joins TRBV28 and TRBJ2-7; TRBD1 might be the D (5 bases). The CDR3 runs to 16 residues. Trimming took 6 bases from V and 0 from J, leaving 18 bases between them. Germline loops: CDR1 MDHEN, CDR2 SYDVKM.

In its sample, this clonotype was seen a few times. This chain links TRBV6-1 with TRBJ2-3; maybe TRBD1 (6 bases). Per the germline V gene, CDR1 is MNHNS and CDR2 is SASEGT. CDR3 length equals 15 residues. Trimming stripped 2 bases from V and 1 base from J, with 10 bases between. As DNA, the CDR3 is TGTGCCAGCAGTGAATCGGGACAACGCACAGATACGCAGTATTTT. It translates to CASSESGQRTDTQYF.

This clonotype was seen many times. This chain uses TRBV5-1 with TRBJ2-2; 11 bases are a match to TRBD2. The trim removed 4 bases at V and 6 bases at J, leaving 11 bases unmatched. In germline, CDR1 is SGHRS, CDR2 YFSETQ. The CDR3 totals 17 residues. The CDR3 bases are TGCGCCAGCAGCCCGACGACGGGACTAGCGGCGGCCGGGGAGCTGTTTTTT. Translating gives CASSPTTGLAAAGELFF.